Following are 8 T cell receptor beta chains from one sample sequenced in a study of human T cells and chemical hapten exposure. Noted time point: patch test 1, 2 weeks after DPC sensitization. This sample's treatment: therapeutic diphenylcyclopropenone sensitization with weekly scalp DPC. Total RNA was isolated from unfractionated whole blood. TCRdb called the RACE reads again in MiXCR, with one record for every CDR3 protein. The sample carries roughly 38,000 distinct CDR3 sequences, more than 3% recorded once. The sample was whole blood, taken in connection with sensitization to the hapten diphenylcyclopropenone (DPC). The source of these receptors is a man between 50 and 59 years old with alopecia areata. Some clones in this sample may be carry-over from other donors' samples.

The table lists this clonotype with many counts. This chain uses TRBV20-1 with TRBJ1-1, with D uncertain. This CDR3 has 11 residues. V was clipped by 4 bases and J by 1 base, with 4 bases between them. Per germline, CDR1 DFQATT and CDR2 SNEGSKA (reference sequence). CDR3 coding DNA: TGCAGTGCTATGAGGAACACTGAAGCTTTCTTT. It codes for CSAMRNTEAFF.

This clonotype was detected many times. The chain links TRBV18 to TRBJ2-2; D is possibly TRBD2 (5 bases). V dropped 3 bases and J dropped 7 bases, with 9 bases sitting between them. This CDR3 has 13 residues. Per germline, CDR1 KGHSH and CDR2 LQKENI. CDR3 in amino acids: CASSPEDGGELFF. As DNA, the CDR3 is TGTGCCAGCTCACCGGAGGATGGCGGGGAGCTGTTTTTT.

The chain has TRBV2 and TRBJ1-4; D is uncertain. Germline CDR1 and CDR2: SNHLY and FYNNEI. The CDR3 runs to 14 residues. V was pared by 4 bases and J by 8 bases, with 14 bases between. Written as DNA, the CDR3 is TGTGCCAGCAGTGGAATCGTACGTGCGGAAAAACTGTTTTTT. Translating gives CASSGIVRAEKLFF.

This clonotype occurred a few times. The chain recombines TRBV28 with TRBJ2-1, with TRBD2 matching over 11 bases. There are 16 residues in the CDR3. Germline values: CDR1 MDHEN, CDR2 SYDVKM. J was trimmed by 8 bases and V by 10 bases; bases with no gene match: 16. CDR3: CATSFISGRAGHEQFF. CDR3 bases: TGTGCCACCTCCTTCATTAGCGGGAGGGCCGGCCATGAGCAGTTCTTC.

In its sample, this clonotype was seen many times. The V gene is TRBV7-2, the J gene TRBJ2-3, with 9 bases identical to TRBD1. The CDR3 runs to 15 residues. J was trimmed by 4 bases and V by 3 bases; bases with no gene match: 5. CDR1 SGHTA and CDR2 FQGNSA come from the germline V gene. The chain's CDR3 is CASSFTGGKADTQYF. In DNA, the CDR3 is TGTGCCAGCAGCTTCACAGGGGGCAAGGCAGATACGCAGTATTTT.

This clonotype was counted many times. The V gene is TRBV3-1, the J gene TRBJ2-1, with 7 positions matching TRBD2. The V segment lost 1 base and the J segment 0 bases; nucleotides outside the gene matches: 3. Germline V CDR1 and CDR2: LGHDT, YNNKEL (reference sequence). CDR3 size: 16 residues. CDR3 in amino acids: CASSQAGGGSYNEQFF. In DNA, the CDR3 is TGTGCCAGCAGCCAAGCGGGGGGAGGCTCCTACAATGAGCAGTTCTTC.

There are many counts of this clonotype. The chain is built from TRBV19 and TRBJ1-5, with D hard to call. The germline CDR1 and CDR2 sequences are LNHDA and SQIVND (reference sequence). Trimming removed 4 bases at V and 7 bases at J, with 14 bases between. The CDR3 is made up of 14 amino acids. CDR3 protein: CASSTGRSGQPQHF. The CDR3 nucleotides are TGTGCCAGTAGTACAGGCCGGTCCGGGCAGCCCCAGCATTTT. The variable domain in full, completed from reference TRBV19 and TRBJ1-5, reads DGGITQSPKYLFRKEGQNVTLSCEQNLNHDAMYWYRQDPGQGLRLIYYSQIVNDFQKGDIAEGYSVSREKKESFPLTVTSAQKNPTAFYLCASSTGRSGQPQHFGDGTRLSIL.

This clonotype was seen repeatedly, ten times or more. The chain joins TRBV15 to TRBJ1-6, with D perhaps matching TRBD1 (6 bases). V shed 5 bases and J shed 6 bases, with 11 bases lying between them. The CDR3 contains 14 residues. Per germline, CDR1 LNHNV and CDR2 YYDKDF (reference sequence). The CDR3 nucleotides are TGTGCCACCAGCTTCCGACAGGCTAATTCACCCCTCCACTTT. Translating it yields CATSFRQANSPLHF.